The 15 T cell receptor beta chains below all came from one sample that was sequenced in a study of T cells after yellow fever vaccination. TCRdb re-called the 5' RACE reads with MiXCR, one entry per CDR3 protein. The sample holds 350,000 to 450,000 distinct CDR3 sequences, under 7.5% seen once. The specimen was PBMCs, collected 5 days after the yellow fever booster vaccination. The receptors were gathered from a man under 40 who received the YFV17D yellow fever vaccine.

This clonotype was observed at least ten times. The chain uses TRBV30 and TRBJ2-7; D is possibly TRBD1 (6 bases). Germline V CDR1 and CDR2: GTSNPN, SVGIG (reference sequence). There are 15 residues in the CDR3. The V gene lost 1 base and the J gene lost 4 bases, with 17 bases spanning the gap. CDR3 sequence (DNA): TGTGCCTGGAGTGCCCCCCCCGGGACAATATACGAGCAGTACTTC. Translating gives CAWSAPPGTIYEQYF.

Many counts were recorded for this clonotype. The V and J genes are TRBV20-1 and TRBJ1-6, with 9 nucleotides matching TRBD1. J was trimmed by 9 bases and V by 1 base; bases with no gene match: 7. The CDR3 has 15 amino acids. Germline-derived CDR1 and CDR2 are DFQATT and SNEGSKA (reference sequence). The CDR3 DNA reads as TGCAGTGCTAGAGGGGGACAGGGAAGTGCTTCACCCCTCCACTTT. Its translation: CSARGGQGSASPLHF.

The table lists this clonotype with many counts. The chain uses TRBV20-1 and TRBJ2-2; D may be TRBD1 (6 bases). Germline V CDR1 and CDR2: DFQATT, SNEGSKA (reference sequence). This CDR3 contains 18 residues. Trimming left V 0 bases short and J 0 bases short, with 17 bases between. In DNA, the CDR3 is TGCAGTGCTAGAGATGAGGACAGATCCTTAGCGAACACCGGGGAGCTGTTTTTT. Translation: CSARDEDRSLANTGELFF.

This clonotype was observed a few times. The chain is built from TRBV5-4 and TRBJ1-2, with D possibly matching TRBD1 (6 bases). The CDR3 has 13 residues. Germline V gene sequence: CDR1 SGHNT, CDR2 YYREEE (reference sequence). V was trimmed by 2 bases and J by 8 bases, leaving 13 bases between them. CDR3 coding DNA: TGTGCCAGCAGCTTCCGGGGGCAATGGGGCTACACCTTC. Residues: CASSFRGQWGYTF.

Comments on this clonotype: At one of its ends the junction is not consistent with the germline gene, which may arise from a read error. The V call is TRBV7-2, the J call TRBJ2-7; D ambiguous. Germline V gene data show CDR1 as SGHTA and CDR2 as FQGNSA. There are 12 residues in the CDR3. The CDR3 reads CASTTSSYEQYF. The DNA of the CDR3 is TGTGCAAGCACAACCAGCTCCTACGAGCAGTACTTC.

This chain connects TRBV5-1 to TRBJ2-2; TRBD2 aligns across 11 bases. J gave up 5 bases and V 6 bases, and 6 bases lay outside the gene matches. CDR3 length equals 15 residues. Germline values: CDR1 SGHRS, CDR2 YFSETQ. Written as DNA, the CDR3 is TGCGCCAGCACCGCACTAGCGGGAGCTACCGGGGAGCTGTTTTTT. Translated: CASTALAGATGELFF.

This clonotype was seen a few times. The V call is TRBV19, the J call TRBJ2-1, with 7 positions matching TRBD2. In germline, CDR1 is LNHDA, CDR2 SQIVND (reference sequence). The junction had 23 bases not matched to a gene; V was cut back by 5 bases and J by 4 bases. The length of the CDR3 is 20 residues. CDR3 residues: CASSFRGQTASSGIYNEQFF. CDR3 coding DNA: TGTGCCAGTAGTTTCAGAGGCCAGACCGCATCCAGCGGGATATACAATGAGCAGTTCTTC.

In its sample, this clonotype was seen a few times. The chain employs TRBV4-2 and TRBJ2-3; the match to TRBD1 covers 8 bases. From germline, CDR1 is LGHNA and CDR2 YNFKEQ. This CDR3 is built from 15 residues. V trimming: 6 bases; J trimming: 1 base; junction bases outside the gene matches: 6. For the CDR3, the DNA is TGTGCCAGCAGATCGACAGGGGACGGCACAGATACGCAGTATTTT. Amino acid sequence: CASRSTGDGTDTQYF.

This clonotype came up a few times. The chain joins TRBV6-2 or TRBV6-3 to TRBJ2-7; TRBD1 matches at 7 bases. The CDR3 spans 14 residues. The germline gives CDR1 MNHEY, CDR2 SVGEGT. The ends lost 6 bases at V and 2 bases at J; junction bases unmatched: 7. CDR3: CASSRDRAPYEQYF. The CDR3 DNA follows: TGTGCCAGCAGCCGCGACAGGGCCCCCTACGAGCAGTACTTC.

This clonotype was picked up many times. This chain joins TRBV6-2 or TRBV6-3 and TRBJ2-7; TRBD2 matches at 8 bases. The germline V gene encodes CDR1 MNHEY and CDR2 SVGEGT. This CDR3 is built from 14 residues. V shed 6 bases, J shed 2 bases, and the junction held 6 bases outside the gene matches. The CDR3 coding sequence is TGTGCCAGCAGAATAGCGGGATCCCCCTACGAGCAGTACTTC. Translated, it gives CASRIAGSPYEQYF.

This clonotype was recorded a few times. The chain recombines TRBV11-2 with TRBJ2-1; 8 bases map to TRBD2. With 11 bases clipped from V and 10 bases from J, the junction kept 10 bases outside the gene matches. CDR3 size: 12 residues. CDR1 SGHAT and CDR2 FQNNGV come from the germline V gene. The CDR3 region has the DNA TGTGCCTTCGGGGGGGAAGCGAGAGAGCAGTTCTTC. Its translation: CAFGGEAREQFF.

This clonotype was observed a handful of times. The rearrangement uses TRBV23-1 and TRBJ2-1, with 7 bases that match TRBD2. TRBV23-1 is an ORF; its function is uncertain. The V segment lost 8 bases and the J segment 3 bases; nucleotides outside the gene matches: 13. The length of the CDR3 is 16 residues. The CDR3 DNA reads as TGCGCCAGCGCTCACTGGGGGGAGGGGAACTACAATGAGCAGTTCTTC. Translating gives CASAHWGEGNYNEQFF.

This clonotype has a count of ten or more. J is TRBJ2-1 and V is TRBV5-1; 7 nucleotides match TRBD2. Germline assignment: CDR1 SGHRS and CDR2 YFSETQ. V trimming: 0 bases; J trimming: 4 bases; junction bases outside the gene matches: 7. The CDR3 sequence is 16 residues long. This chain's CDR3 is CASSLGGGRLYNEQFF. The CDR3 DNA reads as TGCGCCAGCAGCTTGGGAGGCGGGAGACTGTACAATGAGCAGTTCTTC.

This clonotype was recorded a few times. CDR3 in amino acids: CSARVQSYEQYF. The CDR3 coding sequence is TGCAGTGCTAGGGTTCAGTCTTACGAGCAGTACTTC. J is TRBJ2-7 and V is TRBV20-1, with unresolved D. The CDR3 extends over 12 amino acids. The V end lost 3 bases, the J end lost 4 bases, and 10 bases lay between the germline ends. The germline V gene encodes CDR1 DFQATT and CDR2 SNEGSKA (reference sequence).

This clonotype was seen more than once but under ten times. The chain has TRBV6-5 and TRBJ2-5, with unresolved D. The germline CDR1 and CDR2 sequences are MNHEY and SVGAGI. The CDR3 has 13 residues. With 2 bases removed from V and 7 bases from J, the gap between germline ends came to 11 bases. The chain's CDR3 is CASSYTVGGTQYF. CDR3 nucleotide sequence: TGTGCCAGCAGTTACACAGTAGGCGGGACCCAGTACTTC.